The rows below give T cell receptor beta chains drawn from one sample of a study of early T cells in non-severe SARS-CoV-2 infection. TCRdb re-derived calls from the 5' RACE reads in MiXCR, one entry per CDR3 protein. The sample includes some 77,000 distinct CDR3 sequences, roughly 16% of them seen just once. The specimen sequenced was whole blood. These receptors originate from an adult who was a healthcare worker with PCR-confirmed SARS-CoV-2 infection or an uninfected control (not recorded which). Both conserved end residues are part of each CDR3. D genes are given only for firm matches. The size field is filled for only some rows; it gives once, few, many or a size class.

>-|TRBJ2-7|few|TRBV15
CATSQPGRPYEQYF
TGTGCCACCAGCCAGCCGGGACGGCCCTACGAGCAGTACTTC
>TRBD1|TRBJ1-2|-|TRBV7-9
CASSSTGDGYTF
TGTGCCAGCAGCTCCACAGGGGATGGCTACACCTTC
>TRBD1|TRBJ1-1|-|TRBV7-9
CASSPQTTGKNTEAFF
TGTGCCAGCAGCCCCCAAACGACAGGGAAGAACACTGAAGCTTTCTTT
>-|TRBJ2-7|-|TRBV10-2
CASSEFPRSSYEQYF
TGCGCCAGCAGTGAGTTTCCCCGATCCTCCTACGAGCAGTACTTC
>-|TRBJ2-1|-|TRBV5-1
CASSLETHYNEQFF
TGCGCCAGCAGCTTGGAAACACATTACAATGAGCAGTTCTTC
>TRBD2|TRBJ2-3|-|TRBV20-1
CSARDTSGGFTDTQYF
TGCAGTGCTAGAGATACCAGCGGGGGGTTCACAGATACGCAGTATTTT
>TRBD1|TRBJ2-7|-|TRBV27
CASRPTGTGGREQYF
TGTGCCAGCAGGCCAACCGGGACAGGCGGGCGAGAGCAGTACTTC
>-|TRBJ2-1|-|TRBV12-3/TRBV12-4
CASSLRAEFFF
TGTGCCAGCAGTTTGAGGGCAGAATTCTTCTTC
>-|TRBJ2-1|medium-sized|TRBV7-9
CASSPPQGISYNEQFF
TGTGCCAGCAGCCCCCCCCAGGGGATATCATACAATGAGCAGTTCTTC
>-|TRBJ2-5|-|TRBV5-3
CARSPGTLQETQYF
TGTGCCAGAAGCCCTGGGACCCTGCAGGAGACCCAGTACTTC